This T cell receptor (beta chain) came from a study of radiation and T cells in renal cell carcinoma. Specified time point: baseline pretreatment blood. Stated treatment: 15 Gy SBRT to primary tumor, nephrectomy 4 weeks later. The CDR3 contains 15 residues. The V gene's germline CDR1 is LNHDA and CDR2 SQIVND (reference sequence). V trimming: 5 bases; J trimming: 4 bases; junction bases outside the gene matches: 8. The table came from immunoSEQ multiplex PCR; TCRdb's copy has only in-frame clones and leaves some out. The repertoire has 50,000 to 75,000 clones, around 78% of them found once; the top ten carry roughly 7.2%.

The genes are TRBV19 and TRBJ1-5; 7 bases are shared with TRBD1. This clonotype was sampled from a man aged 55 to 70 with renal cell carcinoma. Source: blood, taken from a patient whose treatment included radiotherapy and nephrectomy. The CDR3 protein is CASSPQGELNQPQHF. As DNA, the CDR3 is TGTGCCAGTAGTCCTCAGGGGGAGCTAAATCAGCCCCAGCATTTT.